This passage covers 10 T cell receptor beta chains from one sample sequenced in a study of prognosis after radiotherapy for stage I lung cancer. Genomic DNA was subjected to two-round multiplex PCR for amplification of TCR beta CDR3. First-round PCR amplification was performed with primers specific to each TRBV and TRBJ gene. Each CDR3 protein is one row after TCRdb ran MiXCR on the multiplex PCR reads. Of roughly 20,000 distinct CDR3 sequences in the sample, less than 70% were seen once. This specimen was PBMCs, taken before or after stereotactic body radiation therapy (not recorded which). These receptors all stem from a donor over 45 with non-small cell lung cancer.

The chain has TRBV11-2 and TRBJ2-3, with 10 positions matching TRBD2. Germline V CDR1 and CDR2: SGHAT, FQNNGV. V trimming: 1 base; J trimming: 4 bases; junction bases outside the gene matches: 11. The CDR3 covers 18 residues. For the CDR3, the DNA is TGTGCCAGCAGCTTAGGCGATCCAGCGGGAGGGCTTGCAGATACGCAGTATTTT. It yields the protein CASSLGDPAGGLADTQYF.

Ten or more counts support this clonotype. The V gene is TRBV11-2, the J gene TRBJ2-5, with D possibly being TRBD2 (6 bases). Germline V gene sequence: CDR1 SGHAT, CDR2 FQNNGV. The CDR3 sequence is 15 residues long. V lost 4 bases and J lost 5, with 17 bases in between. The chain's CDR3 is CASSSTGGAGETQYF. In nucleotides, the CDR3 is TGTGCCAGCAGCTCCACCGGCGGGGCTGGGGAGACCCAGTACTTC.

This clonotype was observed many times. V gene TRBV3-1 combines with J gene TRBJ2-1, with 7 positions matching TRBD2. Trimming removed 1 base from V and 6 bases from J; junction bases left unmatched: 9. The CDR3 totals 16 residues. Germline values: CDR1 LGHDT, CDR2 YNNKEL (reference sequence). Here the CDR3 DNA reads TGTGCCAGCAGCCAAGTGGGGTGGCGGGGGACCAATGAGCAGTTCTTC. Its protein is CASSQVGWRGTNEQFF.

This clonotype is medium-sized (0.01 to 0.1%) by share. V gene TRBV30 combines with J gene TRBJ1-3, with TRBD1 identical over 7 bases. In germline, CDR1 is GTSNPN, CDR2 SVGIG (reference sequence). Trimming took 4 bases from V and 0 from J; bases not matched to a gene: 12. CDR3 length equals 17 residues. CDR3 DNA: TGTGCCTGGAACCCCCTACCGGGACAGAGCTCTGGAAACACCATATATTTT. It encodes CAWNPLPGQSSGNTIYF.

The V gene is TRBV27, the J gene TRBJ2-1; unclear D gene. The length of the CDR3 is 12 residues. The germline V gene encodes CDR1 MNHEY and CDR2 SMNVEV (reference sequence). V lost 5 bases and J lost 3, with 5 bases in between. CDR3 sequence: CASSGSYNEQFF. CDR3 coding DNA: TGTGCCAGCAGTGGTAGCTACAATGAGCAGTTCTTC.

The chain links TRBV2 to TRBJ1-6; 7 bases map to TRBD1. Trimming took 7 bases from V and 7 from J; bases not matched to a gene: 10. The length of the CDR3 is 15 residues. CDR1 and CDR2 from the germline V gene are SNHLY and FYNNEI. In nucleotides, the CDR3 is TGTGCCAGCACCTCAGGGCGACAGGGCAATTCACCCCTCCACTTT. It translates to CASTSGRQGNSPLHF. The full variable domain, rest sourced from reference TRBV2 and TRBJ1-6, is EPEVTQTPSHQVTQMGQEVILRCVPISNHLYFYWYRQILGQKVEFLVSFYNNEISEKSEIFDDQFSVERPDGSNFTLKIRSTKLEDSAMYFCASTSGRQGNSPLHFGNGTRLTVT.

V gene TRBV30 combines with J gene TRBJ1-3; D not certain. Germline V CDR1 and CDR2: GTSNPN, SVGIG (reference sequence). The CDR3 has 14 amino acids. V was cut by 2 bases and J by 1 base, with 9 bases left in between. CDR3 DNA: TGTGCCTGGAGTTTAACCCCGTCTGGAAACACCATATATTTT. Translated: CAWSLTPSGNTIYF.

The genes are TRBV10-3 and TRBJ1-2, with 7 nucleotides matching TRBD1. V dropped 7 bases and J dropped 8; count of bases not matched to a gene: 13. The germline V gene has CDR1 ENHRY and CDR2 SYGVKD. CDR3 length: 14 residues. The CDR3 nucleotides read TGTGCCATCATGGCACAGGGGTCTGGAGAAGGCTACACCTTC. It translates to CAIMAQGSGEGYTF.

This clonotype was observed many times. The CDR3 loop is CASRGQTTYNEQFF. CDR3 bases: TGTGCCAGTAGAGGTCAGACCACCTACAATGAGCAGTTCTTC. This sequence joins TRBV19 and TRBJ2-1; D is unresolved. Between the trimmed V and J ends, which lost 6 bases and 2 bases, there was a span of 11 bases. Germline CDR1 and CDR2: LNHDA and SQIVND (reference sequence). The CDR3 has 14 amino acids.

This clonotype has at least ten counts. V and J are TRBV19 and TRBJ2-5; 8 bases are shared with TRBD1. The ends lost 7 bases at V and 10 bases at J; junction bases unmatched: 5. The germline gives CDR1 LNHDA, CDR2 SQIVND (reference sequence). This CDR3 has 11 amino acids. The DNA for the CDR3 is TGTGCCAGTAATGGACAGGGCCTCCAGTACTTC. This encodes CASNGQGLQYF.